This TCR beta chain was sequenced in a study of CD8+CD57+ T cells in acquired aplastic anemia. The CDR3 has 14 amino acids. Germline lookup yields CDR1 MGHDK and CDR2 SYGVNS. The ends were cut back, 9 bases at V and 7 bases at J, with 22 bases in the middle. Selection for sequencing was limited to patients who had shown CD8+CD57+ cell expansion by flow cytometry. Diagnosis of severe acquired aplastic anemia applied to all patients. This clonotype has at least ten counts. Genomic DNA acted as the template from which TCR beta VDJ combination and CDR3 sequence profiling were carried out. TCRdb recomputed calls from the reads with MiXCR, one row per CDR3 protein. The top ten hold approximately 3% of the sample, which has under 200,000 distinct CDR3 sequences, around 50% seen once.

This receptor was taken from a human donor with aplastic anemia. The material sequenced was sorted CD4+, CD8+, or CD8+CD57+ T cells (not recorded which) from PBMCs. The chain has TRBV25-1 and TRBJ2-7; either TRBD1 or TRBD2 may fit D (5 bases each). The CDR3 loop reads CARRSGRSLREQYF. The CDR3 DNA reads as TGTGCCAGAAGATCGGGACGGAGCCTACGAGAGCAGTACTTC.